These 3 T cell receptor beta chains share one sample of origin, sequenced in a study of blood T cell repertoires in COVID-19. The data were produced by immunoSEQ multiplex PCR, yet TCRdb's version contains in-frame clones alone and is incomplete. In the table there are around 120,000 clones, 70% to 85% of which are singletons. The sequencing sample was made of peripheral blood. Receptors were obtained from a man aged 70 or older with active or convalescent COVID-19.

The genes are TRBV28 and TRBJ2-7; 8 bases fit TRBD2. CDR1 and CDR2 (germline): MDHEN, SYDVKM. The CDR3 is 11 amino acids. The V and J ends lost 4 bases and 12 bases, in that order; junction bases with no gene match: 5. The CDR3 region has the DNA TGTGCCAGCAGTTCGATGACTAGCGTGTACTTC. This encodes CASSSMTSVYF. Combining the CDR3 with reference TRBV28 and TRBJ2-7 gives the whole variable domain DVKVTQSSRYLVKRTGEKVFLECVQDMDHENMFWYRQDPGLGLRLIYFSYDVKMKEKGDIPEGYSVSREKKERFSLILESASTNQTSMYLCASSSMTSVYFGPGTRLTVT.

This clone has a single count. This chain joins TRBV14 and TRBJ2-3; TRBD2 agrees at 10 bases. Germline V CDR1 and CDR2: SGHDN, FVKESK. The CDR3 covers 17 residues. V shed 0 bases and J 6 bases; nucleotides not matched to a gene: 9. CDR3 in amino acids: CASSQDRLLAGTDTQYF. For the CDR3, the DNA is TGTGCCAGCAGCCAAGATCGTTTACTAGCGGGAACTGATACGCAGTATTTT.

This clone was observed a single time. The chain has TRBV3-1 (or the pseudogene TRBV3-2) and TRBJ2-7; D is uncertain. Trimming removed 5 bases at V and 4 bases at J, with 9 bases between. Germline lookup yields CDR1 LGHDT and CDR2 YNNKEL (reference sequence). CDR3 length equals 12 residues. The CDR3 DNA reads as TGTGCCAGCAGCTACGCGAGGTACGAGCAGTACTTC. Its translation: CASSYARYEQYF.